The entry that follows covers one TCR beta chain sequence. Its cognate antigen is unknown. This specimen comes from a study of shared clonotypes between healthy human individuals. Whole-study context: There were three CD4 naive, three CD4 memory, two CD8 naive and one CD8 memory plates per donor. Whole-study results and caveats: Sampling covered nothing but blood. Tissue TCR repertoires likely differ from those found in blood. Few donors limited the genetic and exposure-history diversity represented.

Roughly 200 ng DNA, 30,000 or so T cell genomes, went into each sorted-subset replicate PCR. This table comes from immunoSEQ multiplex PCR, and its TCRdb copy is limited to in-frame clones, with some not included. The sample records 1.4 million to 1.5 million clones, approximately 97% being singletons. The CDR3 runs to 14 residues. V was pared by 6 bases and J by 8 bases, with 16 bases between. CDR1 and CDR2 from the germline V gene are MDHEN and SYDVKM. J is TRBJ1-4 and V is TRBV28; D remains unclear. The origin of this receptor is a man aged 25-40 years in good health. Sequencing was done on a sample of naive CD4+ T cells sorted from blood. Subset noted: CD45RA+ positively selected. The CDR3 here is CASSRRAPGEKLFF. Here the CDR3 DNA reads TGTGCCAGCAGCCGGAGGGCCCCTGGGGAAAAACTGTTTTTT.